The T cell receptor beta chain described here comes from a study of shared clonotypes between healthy human individuals. Study-wide findings and caveats: Clonotypes not shared had lower generation probabilities than those common to all four donors.

Profiled with immunoSEQ multiplex PCR; TCRdb holds only in-frame clones, not every one. The sample has millions of clones; approximately 93% are singletons. Notes on this clone: Its antigen is undetermined.

The CDR3 has 15 residues. Deletions cut 4 bases from V and 3 bases from J, with 17 bases between. Germline CDR1 and CDR2: SQVTM and ANQGSEA. The source of this sequence is a young man in good health. Some clones in this sample may be carry-over from other donors' samples. The chain recombines TRBV29-1 with TRBJ2-3, with D possibly TRBD2 on 6 matching bases. The material sequenced was naive CD4+ T cells from PBMCs. Subset described: CD45RA+ positively selected. CDR3 loop: CSVAGGPRSTDTQYF. CDR3 in DNA: TGCAGCGTTGCCGGAGGGCCAAGGTCGACAGATACGCAGTATTTT.